A selection of T cell receptor beta chains follows, all from one sample in a study of PD-1 blockade in mismatch repair-deficient tumors. Clones were read by immunoSEQ multiplex PCR, and TCRdb kept only the in-frame ones, dropping some. The data hold about 39,000 clones, with roughly 83% observed a single time. The specimen was PBMCs, collected 38 weeks after starting pembrolizumab. The source is an adult with mismatch repair-deficient cancer. Each CDR3 is given with its conserved first and last residue. The D gene is left open where the match is weak. The size field is filled for only some rows; it gives once, few, many or a size class.

j_call clone_size v_call d_call cdr3_nt cdr3_aa
TRBJ1-4 NA TRBV4-2 NA TGTGCCAGCAGCCAGGGACTCTGGGGTGAAAAACTGTTTTTT CASSQGLWGEKLFF
TRBJ1-4 NA TRBV5-1 NA TGCGCCAGCAAGGGGGGGGGCGGCGAAAAACTGTTTTTT CASKGGGGEKLFF
TRBJ2-2 NA TRBV5-1 TRBD1 TGCGCCAGCAGCCGAACGACAGGGGGCATCGGGGAGCTGTTTTTT CASSRTTGGIGELFF
TRBJ2-2 NA TRBV4-1 TRBD1 TGCGCCAGCAGCCGACACGGACAGGGGGCGGGTGAAACCGGGGAGCTGTTTTTT CASSRHGQGAGETGELFF
TRBJ2-1 NA TRBV21-1 NA TGTGCCAGCAGCAAAAGGTGGCTAGCAGCGGAGGGGGAGCAGTTCTTC CASSKRWLAAEGEQFF
TRBJ1-4 NA TRBV7-9 TRBD1 TGTGCCAGCAGCCCTCTAGGGACAGTGGAGGAGGAAAAACTGTTTTTT CASSPLGTVEEEKLFF
TRBJ2-2 NA TRBV7-9 TRBD2 TGTGCCAGCAGCACACCGGGACTAGCGGTCACCGGGGAGCTGTTTTTT CASSTPGLAVTGELFF
TRBJ2-5 NA TRBV5-1 TRBD1 TGCGCCAGCACTCTGACAGGGGCCCGGATAGAGACCCAGTACTTC CASTLTGARIETQYF
TRBJ1-2 NA TRBV18 NA TGTGCCAGCTCTCCTGACAGCCAGTTCCGTGGCTACACCTTC CASSPDSQFRGYTF
TRBJ2-7 NA TRBV29-1 NA TGCAGCGCCACAGGCTACAGCTCCTACGAGCAGTACTTC CSATGYSSYEQYF
TRBJ2-5 NA TRBV18 TRBD2 TGTGCCAGCTCACCAGGACTAGTAGAGACCCAGTACTTC CASSPGLVETQYF
TRBJ1-2 NA TRBV2 TRBD1 TGTGCCAGCAGTGGGGGATGGACAGGGAATGGCTACACCTTC CASSGGWTGNGYTF
TRBJ2-7 NA TRBV5-1 NA TGCGCCAGCAGCTTGGTACTAGCCCAGTCAGACGAGCAGTACTTC CASSLVLAQSDEQYF
TRBJ2-1 NA TRBV7-3 TRBD2 TGTGCCAGCGCCCTACACGGGCTAGCGGGAGACGGTATCTACAATGAGCAGTTCTTC CASALHGLAGDGIYNEQFF
TRBJ1-2 NA TRBV13 NA TGTGCCAGCAGCCCGGCTGGGGGCAGGGGCTACACCTTC CASSPAGGRGYTF
TRBJ2-3 NA TRBV19 NA TGTGCCAGTAGTATAGGTCAGGGAACAGATACGCAGTATTTT CASSIGQGTDTQYF
TRBJ2-2 NA TRBV4-2 TRBD2 TGTGCCAGCAGCCGCGAACTAGCGGGAGGGCCTAACGGGGAGCTGTTTTTT CASSRELAGGPNGELFF
TRBJ2-1 NA TRBV29-1 TRBD2 TGCAGCGTTGGGCGTCCAGGGACTAGCGGGAGGTCCTACAATGAGCAGTTCTTC CSVGRPGTSGRSYNEQFF
TRBJ1-4 NA TRBV6-1 TRBD1 TGTGCCAGCAGTAGGGACAGGGATGAAAAACTGTTTTTT CASSRDRDEKLFF
TRBJ2-1 NA TRBV19 NA TGTGCCAGTAGTATGGAGGGATGGGATGAGCAGTTCTTC CASSMEGWDEQFF
TRBJ1-4 NA TRBV28 TRBD1 TGTGCCAGCAGTGTGGACAGGTTTAATGAAAAACTGTTTTTT CASSVDRFNEKLFF
TRBJ1-6 NA TRBV9 NA TGTGCCAGCAGCGCCCCCGGAGGCACCTATAATTCACCCCTCCACTTT CASSAPGGTYNSPLHF
TRBJ1-3 once TRBV7-6 NA TGTGCCAGCAGCTTAGGAGGGATTGTAGGAAACACCATATATTTT CASSLGGIVGNTIYF
TRBJ2-4 NA TRBV19 TRBD2 TGTGCCAGTAGTCCAGGACTAGCGGGAGGGCCTCAAGCAACTCAGTACTTC CASSPGLAGGPQATQYF
TRBJ2-2 NA TRBV10-1 NA TGCGCCAGCAGTGCAAATTCGGGAGCCGGGGAGCTGTTTTTT CASSANSGAGELFF
TRBJ1-6 NA TRBV18 NA TGTGCCAGCTCACGCGACCAGGATAATTCACCCCTCCACTTT CASSRDQDNSPLHF
TRBJ1-2 NA TRBV10-2 TRBD1 TGCGCCAGCAGTGCACAGGGGTTAGGCTACACCTTC CASSAQGLGYTF
TRBJ2-3 NA TRBV11-1 NA TGTGCCAGCAGCTTAGGCGGAGCCGGTATACATGATACGCAGTATTTT CASSLGGAGIHDTQYF
TRBJ1-5 NA TRBV4-2 NA TGTGCCAGCAGCCAAGGGCAGGGGTCGAATCAGCCCCAGCATTTT CASSQGQGSNQPQHF
TRBJ2-1 NA TRBV2 NA TGTGCCAGCAGATGGGTGCTAGCGACCAATGAGCAGTTCTTC CASRWVLATNEQFF
TRBJ2-2 NA TRBV27 NA TGTGCCAGCAGATGGAGGTGGCAGACTACGAGCGGGGAGCTGTTTTTT CASRWRWQTTSGELFF
TRBJ1-1 NA TRBV5-8 TRBD1 TGTGCCAGCAGCTTGTTAGGACAGGGGAACACTGAAGCTTTCTTT CASSLLGQGNTEAFF
TRBJ1-1 NA TRBV5-4 TRBD1 TGTGCCAGCAGCTTGAGGACAGGGGACACTGAAGCTTTCTTT CASSLRTGDTEAFF
TRBJ2-7 few TRBV28 TRBD1 TGTGCCAGCAGTCAAACCGGGACAGGGGGTCGGGGCGAGCAGTACTTC CASSQTGTGGRGEQYF
TRBJ2-1 NA TRBV6-1 TRBD2 TGTGCCAGCAGTGAGCCGGGACTAGCGGCCTACAATGAGCAGTTCTTC CASSEPGLAAYNEQFF
TRBJ1-1 NA TRBV18 TRBD1 TGTGCCAGCTCACCTGACAGGGGAGGACGGAACACTGAAGCTTTCTTT CASSPDRGGRNTEAFF
TRBJ1-4 NA TRBV25-1 TRBD1 TGTGCCAGCACGGACAGGGGAAGTGAAAAACTGTTTTTT CASTDRGSEKLFF
TRBJ1-2 NA TRBV2 TRBD1 TGTGCCTCTATTGAGACAGGGGCCGGGTATGGCTACACCTTC CASIETGAGYGYTF
TRBJ1-1 NA TRBV27 TRBD1 TGTGCCAGCAGACATGACAGGGGGGTGAACACTGAAGCTTTCTTT CASRHDRGVNTEAFF
TRBJ2-6 NA TRBV27 TRBD1 TGTGCCAGCAGTTTTATGGACAGGGCCCGAGCCTCTGGGGCCAACGTCCTGACTTTC CASSFMDRARASGANVLTF
TRBJ1-1 NA TRBV5-6 NA TGTGCCAGCAGCTTAAGGGGTTTCACTGAAGCTTTCTTT CASSLRGFTEAFF
TRBJ2-7 NA TRBV6-1 NA TGTGCCAGCAGTGAAGCGTGGACAGTTGGGGTCTACGAGCAGTACTTC CASSEAWTVGVYEQYF
TRBJ1-5 NA TRBV5-5 NA TGTGCCAGCAGCCACTACAATGGCAATCAGCCCCAGCATTTT CASSHYNGNQPQHF
TRBJ2-1 NA TRBV7-2 NA TGTGCCAGCAGCTTAGTCAGGGGTGGCAATGAGCAGTTCTTC CASSLVRGGNEQFF
TRBJ2-7 once TRBV27 TRBD1 TGTGCCAGCAGTACCACAGGGGGGAATCGCGAGCAGTACTTC CASSTTGGNREQYF